Listed here are 25 T cell receptor beta chains from one sample, sequenced in a study of control samples from healthy donors and cancer patients. This table comes from immunoSEQ multiplex PCR, and its TCRdb copy is limited to in-frame clones, with some not included. The table has about 59,000 clones, around 87% seen once. Material for sequencing was PBMCs. These receptors all stem from a woman between 55 and 75 years old with lung cancer.

The CDR3, as DNA: TGTGCCAGCAGCTTAGACAGGGGCACTGAAGCTTTCTTT. As protein: CASSLDRGTEAFF. The genes are TRBV7-7 and TRBJ1-1; 7 positions match TRBD1. Germline lookup yields CDR1 SSHAT and CDR2 FNYEAQ (reference sequence). V gave up 1 base and J gave up 4 bases; unmatched junction bases: 0. This CDR3 contains 13 residues.

The chain joins TRBV9 to TRBJ2-3; TRBD1 agrees at 8 bases. The CDR3 is 15 residues long. V shed 0 bases, J shed 6 bases, and the junction held 6 bases outside the gene matches. Germline CDR1 reads SGDLS; CDR2 reads YYNGEE. CDR3 nucleotide sequence: TGTGCCAGCAGCGTAGCCCCGACAGGGGCGGATACGCAGTATTTT. Protein sequence: CASSVAPTGADTQYF.

The V call is TRBV19, the J call TRBJ2-3, with D perhaps matching TRBD2 (5 bases). Deletions cut 3 bases from V and 3 bases from J, with 13 bases between. This CDR3 is 15 amino acids long. Germline CDR1 and CDR2: LNHDA and SQIVND (reference sequence). For the CDR3, the DNA is TGTGCCAGTAGTATCACGGGGAGTCGAACAGATACGCAGTATTTT. Residues: CASSITGSRTDTQYF.

V is TRBV7-9 and J is TRBJ2-2; D is perhaps TRBD2 (5 bases). In germline, CDR1 is SEHNR, CDR2 FQNEAQ (reference sequence). Trimming took off 2 bases at V and 1 base at J, with 11 bases between the two ends. The CDR3 consists of 16 residues. This CDR3 is CASSLLTGMNTGELFF. CDR3 coding DNA: TGTGCCAGCAGCTTATTAACGGGAATGAACACCGGGGAGCTGTTTTTT.

The chain joins TRBV5-1 to TRBJ2-3, with D possibly matching TRBD2 (6 bases). V was trimmed by 0 bases and J by 4 bases, leaving 12 bases between them. The germline CDR1 and CDR2 sequences are SGHRS and YFSETQ. The CDR3 runs 15 residues. CDR3 protein: CASSLGLVLADTQYF. The DNA for the CDR3 is TGCGCCAGCAGCTTGGGACTAGTATTGGCAGATACGCAGTATTTT.

The chain uses TRBV11-2 and TRBJ2-4; 7 bases map to TRBD2. V was pared by 4 bases and J by 0 bases, with 6 bases of the junction left unmatched. The V gene's germline CDR1 is SGHAT and CDR2 FQNNGV. CDR3 length: 16 residues. CDR3 sequence: CASSYLGGLAKNIQYF. Written as DNA, the CDR3 is TGTGCCAGCAGCTACCTCGGGGGGTTAGCCAAAAACATTCAGTACTTC.

This sequence joins TRBV3-1 (or the pseudogene TRBV3-2) and TRBJ2-1; D is perhaps TRBD1 (5 bases). V was pared by 2 bases and J by 0 bases, with 11 bases between. The CDR3 has 16 amino acids. The germline V gene has CDR1 LGHDT and CDR2 YNNKEL (reference sequence). The CDR3 nucleotides are TGTGCCAGCAGCCAACAGGGTCGAAGCTCCTACAATGAGCAGTTCTTC. Translated, it gives CASSQQGRSSYNEQFF.

J is TRBJ1-5 and V is TRBV19, with 7 nucleotides matching TRBD1. Germline V gene lookup returns CDR1 LNHDA and CDR2 SQIVND (reference sequence). The CDR3 length is 14 residues. V trimming: 6 bases; J trimming: 1 base; junction bases outside the gene matches: 3. CDR3 DNA: TGTGCCAGTAGGCCGACAGGGAGCAATCAGCCCCAGCATTTT. Translation gives CASRPTGSNQPQHF. The full variable domain, with the rest looked up from reference TRBV19 and TRBJ1-5, is DGGITQSPKYLFRKEGQNVTLSCEQNLNHDAMYWYRQDPGQGLRLIYYSQIVNDFQKGDIAEGYSVSREKKESFPLTVTSAQKNPTAFYLCASRPTGSNQPQHFGDGTRLSIL.

This clone was recorded a few times. The rearrangement uses TRBV4-1 and TRBJ2-1; 7 bases line up with TRBD1. V lost 3 bases and J lost 9; bases outside the gene matches: 11. Germline V lookup: CDR1 MGHRA, CDR2 YSYEKL. This CDR3 has 15 residues. The CDR3 region has the DNA TGCGCCAGCAGCCAGCCTCGACAGGGTGGGGGTGAGCAGTTCTTC. Its protein is CASSQPRQGGGEQFF.

The chain combines TRBV7-9 with TRBJ2-1, with D tentatively TRBD2 (6 bases). This CDR3 has 15 amino acids. Trimming removed 5 bases from V and 6 bases from J, with 17 bases in between. The V gene's germline CDR1 is SEHNR and CDR2 FQNEAQ (reference sequence). The CDR3 sequence is CASSGRAHGGNEQFF. The CDR3 region has the DNA TGTGCCAGCAGCGGCCGGGCCCACGGGGGCAATGAGCAGTTCTTC.

The V gene is TRBV7-9, the J gene TRBJ1-1; TRBD1 agrees at 9 bases. J lost 11 bases, V lost 5 bases, and 6 bases had no gene match. Looked up from germline, CDR1 is SEHNR and CDR2 is FQNEAQ (reference sequence). This CDR3 is 12 amino acids long. The CDR3 region has the DNA TGTGCCAGCAGCCCAGGACAGGGGCGGGCTTTCTTT. Translated: CASSPGQGRAFF.

The chain recombines TRBV3-1 (or the pseudogene TRBV3-2) with TRBJ1-1, with D unresolved. CDR1 LGHDT and CDR2 YNNKEL come from the germline V gene (reference sequence). V was shortened by 4 bases and J by 3 bases, with 6 bases between the two germline ends. CDR3 length equals 12 residues. The CDR3 DNA sequence: TGTGCCAGCAGCCTCCGGGACACTGAAGCTTTCTTT. Its protein product is CASSLRDTEAFF.

The J gene is TRBJ2-5, the V gene TRBV6-5; 15 nucleotides line up with TRBD2. Trimming took 6 bases from V and 3 from J; bases not matched to a gene: 2. Germline loops: CDR1 MNHEY, CDR2 SVGAGI. This CDR3 is 15 amino acids long. This CDR3 reads CASRGLAGGKETQYF. CDR3 nucleotide sequence: TGTGCCAGCAGGGGACTAGCGGGAGGCAAAGAGACCCAGTACTTC.

V usage is TRBV18 and J usage is TRBJ1-2; a possible D gene is TRBD1 (5 bases). The CDR3 length is 16 residues. Trimming took off 0 bases at V and 4 bases at J, with 15 bases between the two ends. Germline CDR1 is KGHSH and CDR2 is LQKENI. The CDR3: CASSPPGQGVTYGYTF. The DNA of the CDR3 is TGTGCCAGCTCACCACCAGGCCAGGGTGTGACCTATGGCTACACCTTC.

This chain's CDR3 is CASSQTPSSGSYNEQFF. DNA for the CDR3: TGTGCCAGCAGCCAAACACCCTCTAGCGGGAGTTACAATGAGCAGTTCTTC. V is TRBV3-1 (or the pseudogene TRBV3-2) and J is TRBJ2-1, with 10 bases identical to TRBD2. Germline CDR1 and CDR2: LGHDT and YNNKEL (reference sequence). The CDR3 length is 17 residues. The V gene end was trimmed by 2 bases and the J gene end by 4 bases; junction bases not matched to a gene: 8.

The chain employs TRBV5-1 and TRBJ2-3; 11 nucleotides match TRBD2. V shed 2 bases, J shed 1 base, and the junction held 9 bases outside the gene matches. This CDR3 region has 18 residues. The germline CDR1 and CDR2 sequences are SGHRS and YFSETQ. The CDR3 reads CASSFSLAGGWGTDTQYF. DNA of the CDR3: TGCGCCAGCAGCTTCTCTCTAGCGGGAGGCTGGGGCACAGATACGCAGTATTTT.

The chain carries TRBV2 and TRBJ1-1, with 7 bases matching TRBD1. V was clipped by 6 bases and J by 1 base; unmatched bases: 8. CDR1 and CDR2 from the germline V gene are SNHLY and FYNNEI. The CDR3 contains 15 residues. The DNA of the CDR3 is TGTGCCAGCAGCCGGGACAGACTACCGAACACTGAAGCTTTCTTT. It yields the protein CASSRDRLPNTEAFF.

V and J are TRBV28 and TRBJ1-5; 7 nucleotides align to TRBD1. Germline assignment: CDR1 MDHEN and CDR2 SYDVKM. CDR3 length: 17 residues. V was clipped by 8 bases and J by 0 bases; unmatched bases: 13. In nucleotides, the CDR3 is TGTGCCAGCCTAGAAGGACAGGCCCCATATAGCAATCAGCCCCAGCATTTT. Translated: CASLEGQAPYSNQPQHF.

V usage is TRBV15 and J usage is TRBJ2-5; 7 bases align to TRBD1. CDR3 size: 14 residues. Germline values: CDR1 LNHNV, CDR2 YYDKDF (reference sequence). The V gene end was trimmed by 4 bases and the J gene end by 1 base; junction bases not matched to a gene: 3. The CDR3 here is CATSKWTGQETQYF. CDR3 bases: TGTGCCACCAGCAAATGGACAGGCCAAGAGACCCAGTACTTC.

This chain uses TRBV19 with TRBJ1-2; 7 bases are a match to TRBD1. V trimming: 8 bases; J trimming: 3 bases; junction bases outside the gene matches: 12. The CDR3 has 15 amino acids. Germline V gene data show CDR1 as LNHDA and CDR2 as SQIVND (reference sequence). The CDR3 spells CASQRRTGFDYGYTF. CDR3 nucleotides: TGTGCCAGTCAACGACGGACAGGTTTCGACTATGGCTACACCTTC.

The V call is TRBV2, the J call TRBJ1-2; 8 positions agree with TRBD1. With 3 bases clipped from V and 1 base from J, the junction kept 4 bases outside the gene matches. CDR3 length: 15 amino acids. Germline values: CDR1 SNHLY, CDR2 FYNNEI. CDR3 protein: CASSENRGINYGYTF. CDR3 coding DNA: TGTGCCAGCAGTGAGAACAGGGGGATTAACTATGGCTACACCTTC.

The chain uses TRBV5-4 and TRBJ1-6; no firm D call. V was clipped by 0 bases and J by 0 bases, with 13 bases between them. Looked up from germline, CDR1 is SGHNT and CDR2 is YYREEE (reference sequence). This CDR3 has 18 residues. CDR3 in DNA: TGTGCCAGCAGCTTGGGTTTCGTAGGGAGCTCCTATAATTCACCCCTCCACTTT. Its translation: CASSLGFVGSSYNSPLHF. Full variable domain (missing parts from reference TRBV5-4 and TRBJ1-6): ETGVTQSPTHLIKTRGQQVTLRCSSQSGHNTVSWYQQALGQGPQFIFQYYREEENGRGNFPPRFSGLQFPNYSSELNVNALELDDSALYLCASSLGFVGSSYNSPLHFGNGTRLTVT.

This clone was counted once. The CDR3 DNA reads TGTGCCAGCAGCGTAGCACTAGCAAACCACGAGCAGTACTTC. This translates into CASSVALANHEQYF. This chain links TRBV9 with TRBJ2-7, with D possibly TRBD2 on 6 matching bases. Looked up from germline, CDR1 is SGDLS and CDR2 is YYNGEE. There are 14 residues in the CDR3. The V end lost 0 bases, the J end lost 5 bases, and 12 bases lay between the germline ends. The full variable domain, in which reference TRBV9 and TRBJ2-7 provide the parts outside the CDR3, is DSGVTQTPKHLITATGQRVTLRCSPRSGDLSVYWYQQSLDQGLQFLIQYYNGEERAKGNILERFSAQQFPDLHSELNLSSLELGDSALYFCASSVALANHEQYFGPGTRLTVT.

The chain employs TRBV4-1 and TRBJ1-2; possible D gene TRBD1, 5 bases. CDR1 MGHRA and CDR2 YSYEKL come from the germline V gene. V shed 6 bases and J shed 4 bases, with 27 bases lying between them. The CDR3 runs 18 residues. Here the CDR3 DNA reads TGCGCCAGCAGGGGTCTGGGCAGGAAAGGGACCGAAGGCTATGGCTACACCTTC. It yields the protein CASRGLGRKGTEGYGYTF.

The rearrangement joins TRBV7-9 to TRBJ2-1, with TRBD2 matching over 9 bases. Germline CDR1 SEHNR, CDR2 FQNEAQ (reference sequence). Trimming at V came to 2 bases and at J to 5 bases, leaving 7 bases not matched to a gene. The CDR3 length is 16 residues. CDR3 protein: CASSLSLAGAHNEQFF. CDR3 bases: TGTGCCAGCAGCTTATCATTAGCGGGGGCCCACAATGAGCAGTTCTTC.